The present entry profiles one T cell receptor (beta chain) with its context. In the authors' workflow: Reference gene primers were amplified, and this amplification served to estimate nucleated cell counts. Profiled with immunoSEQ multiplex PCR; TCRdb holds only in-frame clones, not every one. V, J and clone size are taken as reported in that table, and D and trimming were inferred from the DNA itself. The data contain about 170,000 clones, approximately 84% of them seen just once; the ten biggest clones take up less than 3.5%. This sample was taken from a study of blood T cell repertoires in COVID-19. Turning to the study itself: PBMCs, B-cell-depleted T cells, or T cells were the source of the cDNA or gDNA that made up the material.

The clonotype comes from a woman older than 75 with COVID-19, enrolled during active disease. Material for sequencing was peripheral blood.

The CDR3: CASSFDRGHTDTQYF. CDR3 nucleotide sequence: TGTGCCAGCAGCTTTGACAGGGGTCACACAGATACGCAGTATTTT. This chain connects TRBV7-3 to TRBJ2-3, with 8 bases lining up with TRBD1. Per the germline V gene, CDR1 is SGHTA and CDR2 is FQGTGA. V dropped 3 bases and J dropped 2; count of bases not matched to a gene: 4. This CDR3 contains 15 residues.